The 25 T cell receptor beta chains below were found in one sample sequenced in a study of glioma-infiltrating T cells after dendritic cell vaccination. The data were produced by immunoSEQ multiplex PCR, yet TCRdb's version contains in-frame clones alone and is incomplete. The table records 80,000 to 100,000 clones, over 60% of them present only once. The sequencing here drew on blood, taken before dendritic cell vaccination. Receptors originate from a human donor with glioblastoma.

The chain is built from TRBV28 and TRBJ2-1; 8 nucleotides agree with TRBD1. The CDR3 has 16 residues. Germline V CDR1 and CDR2: MDHEN, SYDVKM. Losses at the gene ends were 7 bases for V and 5 bases for J; bases not matched to a gene: 13. This CDR3 is CASNSLRTGIHNEQFF. The CDR3, as DNA: TGTGCCAGCAATTCGCTTCGGACAGGGATCCACAATGAGCAGTTCTTC.

The chain carries TRBV27 and TRBJ2-7; D may be TRBD1 (5 bases). Trimming shortened V by 6 bases and J by 3 bases, and 15 bases separated the two germline ends. CDR3 length: 14 amino acids. Germline assignment: CDR1 MNHEY and CDR2 SMNVEV (reference sequence). CDR3 nucleotide sequence: TGTGCCAGCAGGCAGGGTTTATCGAGCTACGAGCAGTACTTC. It specifies CASRQGLSSYEQYF.

V and J are TRBV7-6 and TRBJ2-7; 8 bases match TRBD1. The V and J ends lost 5 bases and 1 base, in that order; junction bases with no gene match: 7. CDR3 length equals 15 residues. Germline assignment: CDR1 SGHVS and CDR2 FNYEAQ. The CDR3 sequence is CASSPGQGRSYEQYF. DNA for the CDR3: TGTGCCAGCAGCCCCGGACAGGGTCGATCCTACGAGCAGTACTTC.

The chain links TRBV6-6 to TRBJ2-1; TRBD2 is a possible D gene (7 bases). The CDR3 is made up of 13 amino acids. V lost 6 bases, J lost 6 bases, and 12 bases lay in between. Germline V gene data show CDR1 as MNHNY and CDR2 as SVGAGI (reference sequence). The CDR3 DNA follows: TGTGCCAGCAGGAGGGGGGGAGCCAATGAGCAGTTCTTC. It encodes CASRRGGANEQFF.

The genes are TRBV15 and TRBJ1-4; a weak D match, TRBD1 (5 bases). From germline, CDR1 is LNHNV and CDR2 YYDKDF (reference sequence). V was shortened by 3 bases and J by 3 bases, with 11 bases between the two germline ends. This CDR3 comprises 15 residues. The CDR3 bases are TGTGCCACCAGCAGCTTTAGGGGTCCTAATGAAAAACTGTTTTTT. Its protein is CATSSFRGPNEKLFF.

This clone was seen only a few times. The gene calls are TRBV28 and TRBJ1-2, with D perhaps matching TRBD1 (6 bases). Germline CDR1 MDHEN, CDR2 SYDVKM. The CDR3 is 17 residues long. The V end lost 6 bases, the J end lost 1 base, and 21 bases lay between the germline ends. The CDR3 protein is CASRYDPRTESNYGYTF. CDR3 nucleotide sequence: TGTGCCAGCAGGTACGATCCGAGGACAGAAAGTAACTATGGCTACACCTTC.

The chain employs TRBV19 and TRBJ1-5; 7 bases match TRBD1. V lost 1 base to trimming and J lost 4 bases; unmatched junction nucleotides: 4. Germline V gene sequence: CDR1 LNHDA, CDR2 SQIVND (reference sequence). The CDR3 runs 15 residues. The CDR3: CASSIGRGPNQPQHF. The CDR3 DNA is TGTGCCAGTAGTATAGGGAGGGGGCCAAATCAGCCCCAGCATTTT.

V is TRBV7-3 and J is TRBJ1-2, with 11 bases that match TRBD1. Germline CDR1 and CDR2: SGHTA and FQGTGA. The CDR3 is made up of 18 amino acids. Losses at the gene ends were 0 bases for V and 7 bases for J; bases not matched to a gene: 13. The CDR3 sequence: CASSLTPRGTGGLSGYTF. The DNA for the CDR3 is TGTGCCAGCAGCTTAACCCCTCGGGGGACAGGGGGGCTGAGTGGCTACACCTTC.

The chain couples TRBV6-1 to TRBJ2-4, with TRBD2 matching over 10 bases. CDR1 MNHNS and CDR2 SASEGT come from the germline V gene. The CDR3 runs to 15 residues. Trimming cost V 6 bases and J 6 bases; bases outside gene matches: 8. The CDR3 region is CASRPLAGWGNIQYF. In DNA, the CDR3 is TGTGCCAGCAGGCCACTAGCGGGGTGGGGAAACATTCAGTACTTC.

This clone was seen only once. The V call is TRBV7-9, the J call TRBJ1-3; 8 positions match TRBD1. The CDR3 has 14 amino acids. V gave up 4 bases and J gave up 4 bases; unmatched junction bases: 3. In germline, CDR1 is SEHNR, CDR2 FQNEAQ (reference sequence). CDR3 nucleotide sequence: TGTGCCAGCAGCTCCTGGGACAGGGGAAACACCATATATTTT. It specifies CASSSWDRGNTIYF.

This clone was counted a few times. The chain links TRBV10-3 to TRBJ1-1; TRBD1 agrees at 7 bases. The germline CDR1 and CDR2 sequences are ENHRY and SYGVKD. This CDR3 has 13 residues. The V and J ends lost 5 bases and 4 bases, in that order; junction bases with no gene match: 4. CDR3 nucleotides: TGTGCCATCAGTAACGACAGGGCCACTGAAGCTTTCTTT. This encodes CAISNDRATEAFF.

The genes are TRBV9 and TRBJ2-5, with 7 bases lining up with TRBD1. The CDR3 has 15 residues. Germline lookup yields CDR1 SGDLS and CDR2 YYNGEE. V dropped 0 bases and J dropped 3; count of bases not matched to a gene: 5. CDR3 amino acids: CASSVVGTVKETQYF. The CDR3, as DNA: TGTGCCAGCAGCGTAGTTGGGACAGTAAAAGAGACCCAGTACTTC.

Here the CDR3 DNA reads TGTGCCTGGTCCGTGACCGGGGCTGAAGCTTTCTTT. The encoded protein is CAWSVTGAEAFF. The chain uses TRBV30 and TRBJ1-1; D is unclear. The germline CDR1 and CDR2 sequences are GTSNPN and SVGIG (reference sequence). The CDR3 is made up of 12 amino acids. The V end lost 5 bases, the J end lost 6 bases, and 13 bases lay between the germline ends.

This clone appeared once. The chain couples TRBV5-6 to TRBJ2-1, with 10 bases identical to TRBD2. Germline V gene sequence: CDR1 SGHDT, CDR2 YYEEEE. The CDR3 totals 15 residues. Germline trimming cut 1 base from V and 5 bases from J; bases unmatched to any gene: 3. CDR3 in amino acids: CASSLSLAGDNEQFF. CDR3 sequence (DNA): TGTGCCAGCAGCTTGTCCCTAGCGGGGGACAATGAGCAGTTCTTC. Full variable domain (missing parts from reference TRBV5-6 and TRBJ2-1): DAGVTQSPTHLIKTRGQQVTLRCSPKSGHDTVSWYQQALGQGPQFIFQYYEEEERQRGNFPDRFSGHQFPNYSSELNVNALLLGDSALYLCASSLSLAGDNEQFFGPGTRLTVL.

The chain links TRBV5-1 to TRBJ2-7; TRBD1 matches at 8 bases. J was trimmed by 5 bases and V by 4 bases; bases with no gene match: 8. Looked up from germline, CDR1 is SGHRS and CDR2 is YFSETQ. The CDR3 length is 14 residues. CDR3 coding DNA: TGCGCCAGCAGCCGACAGGGGAATATCCACGAGCAGTACTTC. Translation gives CASSRQGNIHEQYF.

J is TRBJ2-7 and V is TRBV2, with 9 positions matching TRBD1. The germline V gene has CDR1 SNHLY and CDR2 FYNNEI. The CDR3 is made up of 13 amino acids. V shed 10 bases, J shed 3 bases, and the junction held 7 bases outside the gene matches. The CDR3 bases are TGTGCCACCGGACAGGGGAGGGGCTACGAGCAGTACTTC. Its translation: CATGQGRGYEQYF.

The CDR3 DNA is TGTGCCACCAGCAGAATGTTGACTAGCGGGTTTAGGGTTACGCAGTATTTT. It yields the protein CATSRMLTSGFRVTQYF. The chain has TRBV15 and TRBJ2-3; 10 bases map to TRBD2. J was trimmed by 8 bases and V by 2 bases; bases with no gene match: 13. There are 17 residues in the CDR3. CDR1 and CDR2 from the germline V gene are LNHNV and YYDKDF (reference sequence).

This chain joins TRBV30 and TRBJ1-2, with 8 bases fitting TRBD1. In germline, CDR1 is GTSNPN, CDR2 SVGIG (reference sequence). V gave up 5 bases and J gave up 2 bases; unmatched junction bases: 10. The CDR3 runs 15 residues. CDR3 in amino acids: CAWEDRGRGNYGYTF. The DNA of the CDR3 is TGTGCCTGGGAAGACAGGGGCCGCGGAAACTATGGCTACACCTTC.

V gene TRBV20-1 combines with J gene TRBJ1-2; 7 nucleotides align to TRBD1. The CDR3 has 11 residues. Germline CDR1 is DFQATT and CDR2 is SNEGSKA (reference sequence). Germline trimming cut 7 bases from V and 8 bases from J; bases unmatched to any gene: 7. The CDR3 sequence is CSVGGGGGYTF. The CDR3, as DNA: TGCAGTGTTGGAGGGGGCGGAGGCTACACCTTC.

This clone was detected a few times. CDR3 coding DNA: TGCGCCAGCAGCTTTGGGACTACGAAGGGGGAGACCCAGTACTTC. Protein product: CASSFGTTKGETQYF. The J gene is TRBJ2-5, the V gene TRBV5-1; TRBD2 matches 7 bases. Unmatched junction bases numbered 9, after V lost 2 bases and J lost 5 bases. CDR3 length equals 15 residues. Germline V gives CDR1 SGHRS, CDR2 YFSETQ.

V gene TRBV5-1 combines with J gene TRBJ2-3, with 10 positions matching TRBD1. Germline lookup yields CDR1 SGHRS and CDR2 YFSETQ. The CDR3 is 16 amino acids. The V gene end was trimmed by 4 bases and the J gene end by 4 bases; junction bases not matched to a gene: 9. The CDR3 DNA is TGCGCCAGCAGCGGAGCCGGGACAGGGGTATCAGATACGCAGTATTTT. Protein: CASSGAGTGVSDTQYF.

The chain uses TRBV5-6 and TRBJ1-1; TRBD1 is a possible D gene (6 bases). V lost 3 bases and J lost 3, with 18 bases in between. Germline CDR1 is SGHDT and CDR2 is YYEEEE. CDR3 length: 16 residues. CDR3 loop: CASSSDGTTGDTEAFF. In nucleotides, the CDR3 is TGTGCCAGCAGCTCGGACGGGACAACCGGGGACACTGAAGCTTTCTTT.

This clone was counted a few times. The CDR3 DNA sequence: TGTGCCAGCAGCTTAGCGCGGCTAGCGGGAGGAGCGGAGACCCAGTACTTC. Translating gives CASSLARLAGGAETQYF. This chain joins TRBV7-2 and TRBJ2-5; TRBD2 matches 11 bases. The CDR3 is made up of 17 amino acids. The J segment lost 5 bases and the V segment lost 0 bases, leaving 8 bases of the junction unmatched. Germline loops: CDR1 SGHTA, CDR2 FQGNSA. Combining the CDR3 with reference TRBV7-2 and TRBJ2-5 gives the whole variable domain GAGVSQSPSNKVTEKGKDVELRCDPISGHTALYWYRQSLGQGLEFLIYFQGNSAPDKSGLPSDRFSAERTGGSVSTLTIQRTQQEDSAVYLCASSLARLAGGAETQYFGPGTRLLVL.

The chain combines TRBV7-9 with TRBJ2-1; 7 bases agree with TRBD1. The CDR3 spans 16 residues. Germline CDR1 SEHNR, CDR2 FQNEAQ (reference sequence). V was clipped by 1 base and J by 5 bases; unmatched bases: 8. The CDR3: CASSLVGDRKNNEQFF. The CDR3 DNA sequence: TGTGCCAGCAGCTTAGTGGGGGACAGAAAAAACAATGAGCAGTTCTTC.

The V and J genes are TRBV10-2 and TRBJ1-5; no reliable D call. Germline CDR1 reads WSHSY; CDR2 reads SAAADI. The CDR3 length is 17 residues. The ends were cut back, 6 bases at V and 2 bases at J, with 20 bases in the middle. Here the CDR3 DNA reads TGCGCCAGCAGCTCCCTCCCGCGGGGAATCGGCAATCAGCCCCAGCATTTT. Encoded protein: CASSSLPRGIGNQPQHF.